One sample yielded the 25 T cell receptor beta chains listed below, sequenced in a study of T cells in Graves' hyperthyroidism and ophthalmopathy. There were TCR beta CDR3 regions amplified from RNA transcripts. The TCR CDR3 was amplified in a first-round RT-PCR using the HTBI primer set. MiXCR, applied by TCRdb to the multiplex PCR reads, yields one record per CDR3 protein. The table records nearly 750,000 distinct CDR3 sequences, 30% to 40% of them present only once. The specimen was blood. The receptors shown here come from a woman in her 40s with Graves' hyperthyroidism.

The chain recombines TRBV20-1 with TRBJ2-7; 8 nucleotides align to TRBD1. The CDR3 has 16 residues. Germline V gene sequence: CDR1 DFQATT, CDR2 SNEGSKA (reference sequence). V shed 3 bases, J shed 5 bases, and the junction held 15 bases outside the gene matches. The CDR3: CSASARTGKQGNEQYF. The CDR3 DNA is TGCAGTGCTAGCGCCCGGACAGGGAAGCAGGGAAACGAGCAGTACTTC.

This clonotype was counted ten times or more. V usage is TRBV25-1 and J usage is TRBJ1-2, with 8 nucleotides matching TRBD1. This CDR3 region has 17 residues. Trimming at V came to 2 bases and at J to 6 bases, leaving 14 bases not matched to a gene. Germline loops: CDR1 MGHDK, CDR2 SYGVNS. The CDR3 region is CASSEETGDPWTNGYTF. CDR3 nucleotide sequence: TGTGCCAGCAGTGAAGAGACAGGGGACCCATGGACGAATGGCTACACCTTC.

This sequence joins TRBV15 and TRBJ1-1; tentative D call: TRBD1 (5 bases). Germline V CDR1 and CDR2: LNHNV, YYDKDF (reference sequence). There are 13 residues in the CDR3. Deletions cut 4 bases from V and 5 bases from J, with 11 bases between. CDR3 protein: CATSTQGGTEAFF. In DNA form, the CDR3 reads TGTGCCACCAGCACGCAGGGAGGGACTGAAGCTTTCTTT. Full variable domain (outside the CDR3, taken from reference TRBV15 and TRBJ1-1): DAMVIQNPRYQVTQFGKPVTLSCSQTLNHNVMYWYQQKSSQAPKLLFHYYDKDFNNEADTPDNFQSRRPNTSFCFLDIRSPGLGDTAMYLCATSTQGGTEAFFGQGTRLTVV.

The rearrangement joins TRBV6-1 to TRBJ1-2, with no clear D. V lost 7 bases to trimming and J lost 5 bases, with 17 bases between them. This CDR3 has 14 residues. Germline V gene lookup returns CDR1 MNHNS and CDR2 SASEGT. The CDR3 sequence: CASTPVPGGYGYTF. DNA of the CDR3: TGTGCCAGCACGCCGGTGCCAGGAGGGTATGGCTACACCTTC.

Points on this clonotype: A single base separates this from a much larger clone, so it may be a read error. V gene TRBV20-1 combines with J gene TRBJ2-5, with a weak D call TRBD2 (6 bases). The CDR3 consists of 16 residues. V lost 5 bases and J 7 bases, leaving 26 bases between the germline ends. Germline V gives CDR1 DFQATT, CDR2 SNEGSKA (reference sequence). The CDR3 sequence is CSAGELAARAGGTQYF. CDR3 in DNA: TGCAGTGCTGGTGAATTGGCCGCCAGGGCCGGGGGGACCCAGTACTTC.

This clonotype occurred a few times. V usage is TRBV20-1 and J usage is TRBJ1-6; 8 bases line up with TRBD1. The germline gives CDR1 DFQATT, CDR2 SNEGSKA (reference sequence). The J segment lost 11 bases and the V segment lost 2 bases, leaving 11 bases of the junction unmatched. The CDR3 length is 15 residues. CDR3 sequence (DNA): TGCAGTGCTAGACCCTCTGGACAGGGTAGGACACCCCTCCACTTT. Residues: CSARPSGQGRTPLHF.

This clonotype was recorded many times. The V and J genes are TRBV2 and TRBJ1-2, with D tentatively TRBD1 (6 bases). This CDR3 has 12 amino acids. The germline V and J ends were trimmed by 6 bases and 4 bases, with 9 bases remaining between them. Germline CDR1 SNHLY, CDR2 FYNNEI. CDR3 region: CASRMDSYGYTF. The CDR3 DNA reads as TGTGCCAGCAGAATGGACAGCTATGGCTACACCTTC. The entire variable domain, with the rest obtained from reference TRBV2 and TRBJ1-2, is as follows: EPEVTQTPSHQVTQMGQEVILRCVPISNHLYFYWYRQILGQKVEFLVSFYNNEISEKSEIFDDQFSVERPDGSNFTLKIRSTKLEDSAMYFCASRMDSYGYTFGSGTRLTVV.

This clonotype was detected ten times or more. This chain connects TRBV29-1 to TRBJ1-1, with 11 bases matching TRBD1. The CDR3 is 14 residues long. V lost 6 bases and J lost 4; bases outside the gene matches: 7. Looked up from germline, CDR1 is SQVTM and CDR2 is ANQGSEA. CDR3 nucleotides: TGCAGCGTGGGGGGACAGGGGGTTGGCACTGAAGCTTTCTTT. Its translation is CSVGGQGVGTEAFF.

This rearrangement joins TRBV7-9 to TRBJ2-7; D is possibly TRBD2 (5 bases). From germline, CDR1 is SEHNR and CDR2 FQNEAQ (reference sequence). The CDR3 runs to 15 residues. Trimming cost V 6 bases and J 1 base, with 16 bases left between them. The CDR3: CASSPPGGLSYEQYF. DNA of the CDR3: TGTGCCAGCAGTCCTCCCGGCGGGCTGTCCTACGAGCAGTACTTC.

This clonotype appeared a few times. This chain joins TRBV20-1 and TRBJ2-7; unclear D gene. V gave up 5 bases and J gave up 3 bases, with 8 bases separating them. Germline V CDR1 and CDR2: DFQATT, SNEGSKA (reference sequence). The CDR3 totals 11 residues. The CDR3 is CSARPGYEQYF. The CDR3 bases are TGCAGTGCTCGCCCCGGCTACGAGCAGTACTTC.

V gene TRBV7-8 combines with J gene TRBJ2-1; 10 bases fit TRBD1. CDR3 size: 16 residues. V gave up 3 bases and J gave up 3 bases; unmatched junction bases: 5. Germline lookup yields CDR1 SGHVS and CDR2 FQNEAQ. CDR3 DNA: TGTGCCAGCAGCTTGGTCCGGGACAGGGGCTACAATGAGCAGTTCTTC. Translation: CASSLVRDRGYNEQFF.

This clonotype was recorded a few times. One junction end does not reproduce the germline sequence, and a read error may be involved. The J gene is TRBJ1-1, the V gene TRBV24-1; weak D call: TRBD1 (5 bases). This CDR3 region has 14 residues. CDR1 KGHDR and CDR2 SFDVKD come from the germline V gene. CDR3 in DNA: TGTGCCAGCAGTTTAAAGGGGAGGAACACTGAAGCTTTCTTT. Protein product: CASSLKGRNTEAFF.

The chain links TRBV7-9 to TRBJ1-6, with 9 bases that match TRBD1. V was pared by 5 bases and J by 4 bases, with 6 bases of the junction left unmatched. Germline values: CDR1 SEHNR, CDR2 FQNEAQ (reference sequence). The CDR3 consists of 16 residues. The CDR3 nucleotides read TGTGCCAGCAGCATCTGGACAGGGGAATATAATTCACCCCTCCACTTT. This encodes CASSIWTGEYNSPLHF.

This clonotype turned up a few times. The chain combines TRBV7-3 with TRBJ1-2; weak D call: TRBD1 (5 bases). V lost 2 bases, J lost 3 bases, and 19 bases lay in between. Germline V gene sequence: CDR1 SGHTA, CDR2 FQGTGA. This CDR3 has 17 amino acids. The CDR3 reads CASSLAGLAGIYYGYTF. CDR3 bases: TGTGCCAGCAGCTTAGCGGGTTTGGCAGGGATTTACTATGGCTACACCTTC. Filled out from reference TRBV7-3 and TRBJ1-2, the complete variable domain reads GAGVSQTPSNKVTEKGKYVELRCDPISGHTALYWYRQSLGQGPEFLIYFQGTGAADDSGLPNDRFFAVRPEGSVSTLKIQRTERGDSAVYLCASSLAGLAGIYYGYTFGSGTRLTVV.

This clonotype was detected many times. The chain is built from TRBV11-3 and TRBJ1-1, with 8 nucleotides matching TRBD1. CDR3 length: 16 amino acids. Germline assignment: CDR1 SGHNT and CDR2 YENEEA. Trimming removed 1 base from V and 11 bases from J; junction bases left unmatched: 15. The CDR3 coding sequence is TGTGCCAGCAGCTTAGGCGGCGGGACAGGATGGGGTCGGGCTTTCTTT. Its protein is CASSLGGGTGWGRAFF.

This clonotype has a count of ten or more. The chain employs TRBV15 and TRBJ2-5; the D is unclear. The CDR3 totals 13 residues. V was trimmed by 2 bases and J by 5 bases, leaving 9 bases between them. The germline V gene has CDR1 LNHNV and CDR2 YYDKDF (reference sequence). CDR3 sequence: CATSRIGGETQYF. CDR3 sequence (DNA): TGTGCCACCAGCAGAATCGGTGGGGAGACCCAGTACTTC.

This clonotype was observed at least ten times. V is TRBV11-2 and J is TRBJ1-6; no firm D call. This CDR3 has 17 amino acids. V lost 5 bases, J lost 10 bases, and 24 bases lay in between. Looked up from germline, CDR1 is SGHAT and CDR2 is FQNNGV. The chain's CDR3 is CASSPRETGPRGSPLHF. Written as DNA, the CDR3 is TGTGCCAGCAGCCCCCGGGAGACTGGGCCCAGAGGATCACCCCTCCACTTT.

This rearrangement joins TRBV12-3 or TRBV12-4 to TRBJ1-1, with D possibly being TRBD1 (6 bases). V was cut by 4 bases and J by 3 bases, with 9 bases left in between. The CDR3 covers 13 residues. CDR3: CASSWGADTEAFF. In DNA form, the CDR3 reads TGTGCCAGCAGTTGGGGGGCGGACACTGAAGCTTTCTTT.

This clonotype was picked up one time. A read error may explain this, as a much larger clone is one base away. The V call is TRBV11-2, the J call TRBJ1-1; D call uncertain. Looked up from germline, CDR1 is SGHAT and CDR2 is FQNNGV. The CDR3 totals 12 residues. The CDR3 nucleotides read TGTGCCAGCAGCTTCGGGGTGACTGAAGCTCTCTTT. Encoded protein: CASSFGVTEALF.

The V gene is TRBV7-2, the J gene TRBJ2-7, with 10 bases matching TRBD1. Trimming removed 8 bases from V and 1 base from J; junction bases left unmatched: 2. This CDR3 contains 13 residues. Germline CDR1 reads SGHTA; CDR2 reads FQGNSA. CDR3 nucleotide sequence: TGTGCCAGCGGGGACAGGGGTTCCTACGAGCAGTACTTC. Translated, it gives CASGDRGSYEQYF.

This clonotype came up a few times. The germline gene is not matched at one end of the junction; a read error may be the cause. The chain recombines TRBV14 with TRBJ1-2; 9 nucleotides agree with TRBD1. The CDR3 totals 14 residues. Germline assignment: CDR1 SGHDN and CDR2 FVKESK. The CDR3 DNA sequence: TGTGCCAGCAGCCATAGTGGGACAGGGCATGGCTGCACCTTC. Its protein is CASSHSGTGHGCTF.

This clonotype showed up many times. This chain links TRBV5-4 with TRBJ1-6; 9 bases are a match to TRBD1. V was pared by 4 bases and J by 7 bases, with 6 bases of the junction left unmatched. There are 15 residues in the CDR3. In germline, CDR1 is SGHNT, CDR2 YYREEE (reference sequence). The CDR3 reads CASSNDRGENSPLHF. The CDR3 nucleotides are TGTGCCAGCAGCAATGACAGGGGGGAGAATTCACCCCTCCACTTT.

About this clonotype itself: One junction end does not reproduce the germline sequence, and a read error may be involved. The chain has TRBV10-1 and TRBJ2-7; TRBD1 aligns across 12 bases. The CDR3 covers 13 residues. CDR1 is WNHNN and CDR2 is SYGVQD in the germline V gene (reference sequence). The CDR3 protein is CASSEGDRGLLNF. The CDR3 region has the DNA TGCGCCAGCAGTGAGGGGGACAGGGGGCTTCTGAACTTC.

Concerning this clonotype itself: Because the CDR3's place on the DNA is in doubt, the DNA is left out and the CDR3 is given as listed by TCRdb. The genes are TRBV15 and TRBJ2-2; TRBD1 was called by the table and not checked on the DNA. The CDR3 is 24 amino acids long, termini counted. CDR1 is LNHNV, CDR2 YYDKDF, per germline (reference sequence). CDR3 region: CATSRAGAGANVLTFGAGTGELFF.

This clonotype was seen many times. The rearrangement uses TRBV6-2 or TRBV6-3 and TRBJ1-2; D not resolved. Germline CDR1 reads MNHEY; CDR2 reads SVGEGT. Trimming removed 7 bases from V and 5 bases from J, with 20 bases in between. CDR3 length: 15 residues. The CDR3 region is CASMDVSPPGYGYTF. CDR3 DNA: TGTGCCAGCATGGACGTCAGCCCTCCGGGGTATGGCTACACCTTC.